Here is one T cell receptor (beta chain) with its context. The source of the sample is a study of blood T cell repertoires in COVID-19. As originally analysed: Scientists estimated how many nucleated cells there were by amplifying reference gene primers. TCRdb's copy holds only in-frame clones and misses some; the assay was immunoSEQ multiplex PCR. The V and J calls and clone size were taken over from that table, and D and trimming were inferred from the DNA. The sample contains roughly 210,000 clones, under 90% of which appear only once. CDR1 MDHEN and CDR2 SYDVKM come from the germline V gene. The CDR3 spans 15 residues. Losses at the gene ends were 3 bases for V and 8 bases for J; bases not matched to a gene: 11. Followed longitudinally, the Seattle patients had been enrolled during active infection.

Material for sequencing was peripheral blood. The chain links TRBV28 to TRBJ1-2, with 8 nucleotides matching TRBD1. The sequence came from a woman at least 80 years old with COVID-19, enrolled during active disease. The CDR3 reads CASSFSMDRVKGYTF. CDR3 nucleotides: TGTGCCAGCAGTTTCTCCATGGACAGGGTTAAAGGCTACACCTTC.